This TCR beta chain is drawn from a study of blood T cell repertoires in COVID-19. Study in general: PBMCs, B-cell-depleted T cells, or T cells provided the cDNA or gDNA that made up the material.

Participants were aged about 18 to 95 years, lived in some 23 US areas, and enrolled virtually. Per the authors' pipeline: Estimates of nucleated cell counts were drawn from the amplification of reference gene primers. Sequencing was performed with immunoSEQ multiplex PCR; in TCRdb, only in-frame clones are kept and a portion is missing. The V and J calls and clone size are taken from that table; D and trimming were inferred from the DNA. The sample gives fewer than 300,000 clones, approximately 81% of which show up once; around 2.5% is in the top ten. CDR1 LNHDA and CDR2 SQIVND come from the germline V gene (reference sequence). Trimming left V 6 bases short and J 6 bases short, with 17 bases between. The CDR3 runs 15 residues.

Material for sequencing was PBMCs or T cells enriched from blood (not recorded which). The chain recombines TRBV19 with TRBJ1-4; D might be TRBD1 (5 bases). This clonotype was sampled from a woman aged 45 to 65 who had recovered from COVID-19. CDR3 DNA sequence: TGTGCCAGTAGACCTGGAGCAGGGTGGGATGAAAAACTGTTTTTT. Protein product: CASRPGAGWDEKLFF.